The rows below give T cell receptor beta chains drawn from one sample of a study of T cell responses to AZD1222 COVID-19 vaccine. The assay was immunoSEQ multiplex PCR, and TCRdb's table has in-frame clones only and misses some. The profile shows around 130,000 clones, around 84% of them singletons. The sequenced sample was peripheral blood, obtained on day 0 of AZD1222 vaccination. The receptors were sampled from an adult in good health. Both conserved end residues are part of each CDR3. A D gene is named only where the DNA matches it firmly. Clone size is shown for a subset of rows, as once, few, many or a class of expanded clone.

V,J,size,D,DNA,CDR3
TRBV6-6,TRBJ2-7,.,.,TGTGCCAGCAGCCGAGCATCACCTAGCGCCCATTCCTACGAGCAGTACTTC,CASSRASPSAHSYEQYF
TRBV5-1,TRBJ1-1,.,TRBD1,TGCGCCAGCAGCTTGGTGACAGGGAGCCACACTGAAGCTTTCTTT,CASSLVTGSHTEAFF
TRBV6-4,TRBJ2-3,.,TRBD2,TGTGCCAGCAGACTAGCGGGAGGGCGGCGTACGCAGTATTTT,CASRLAGGRRTQYF
TRBV18,TRBJ2-7,.,TRBD1,TGTGCCAGCTCACCACTGGGGTGGGCAGGGGGCGAGCAGTACTTC,CASSPLGWAGGEQYF
TRBV6-2/TRBV6-3,TRBJ2-3,.,TRBD2,TGTGCCAGCAGTTACGGGCGGGAGGCCACAGATACGCAGTATTTT,CASSYGREATDTQYF
TRBV2,TRBJ1-4,.,.,TGTGCCAGCAGCGGAGGGGATAATGAAAAACTGTTTTTT,CASSGGDNEKLFF
TRBV19,TRBJ1-5,.,.,TGTGCCAGTAGTATTGTACTTCCTAGCAATCAGCCCCAGCATTTT,CASSIVLPSNQPQHF
TRBV4-3,TRBJ1-4,few,.,TGCGCCAGCAGCCAAGACCCGGTCGGGGATGAAAAACTGTTTTTT,CASSQDPVGDEKLFF
TRBV7-2,TRBJ2-7,few,.,TGTGCCAGCAGCCCCCGGCAGGGACACGAGCAGTACTTC,CASSPRQGHEQYF
TRBV6-5,TRBJ1-1,.,.,TGTGCCAGCAGCGCCGGGACGGATTTGAACACTGAAGCTTTCTTT,CASSAGTDLNTEAFF
TRBV5-1,TRBJ1-2,.,TRBD1,TGCGCCAGCAGCTTGGACGGACAGGGGAACGATGGCTACACCTTC,CASSLDGQGNDGYTF
TRBV18,TRBJ1-3,.,TRBD1,TGTGCCAGCTCACCTACCGAGACAGGGAACTCTGGAAACACCATATATTTT,CASSPTETGNSGNTIYF
TRBV9,TRBJ1-5,.,.,TGTGCCAGCAGCGTTCGCAATCAGCCCCAGCATTTT,CASSVRNQPQHF
TRBV7-9,TRBJ1-3,.,.,TGTGCCAGCAGCCCTCCGGTGGGTTACGGAAACACCATATATTTT,CASSPPVGYGNTIYF
TRBV5-1,TRBJ2-5,once,TRBD1,TGCGCCAGCAGCTTGTTGGGACAGCTTCACCAAGAGACCCAGTACTTC,CASSLLGQLHQETQYF
TRBV29-1,TRBJ1-2,.,.,TGCAGCGACGGACAGCAAGTCAACTATGGCTACACCTTC,CSDGQQVNYGYTF
TRBV6-2/TRBV6-3,TRBJ1-6,.,.,TGTGCCAGCAGTTACCTGGAGGAAGTAGCTGGGGATTCACCCCTCCACTTT,CASSYLEEVAGDSPLHF
TRBV12-3/TRBV12-4,TRBJ1-6,.,.,TGTGCCAGCAGGCTGGAGAATTCCGAACCCCTCCACTTT,CASRLENSEPLHF
TRBV30,TRBJ2-1,.,.,TGTGCCTGGAGCCGAGGACCCGCCATCTTC,CAWSRGPAIF
TRBV11-1,TRBJ2-5,.,.,TGTGCCAGCAGCTTAGGGGGGGCAGGGGAGACCCAGTACTTC,CASSLGGAGETQYF
TRBV27,TRBJ2-3,.,.,TGTGCCAGCAGTCTTGGATATACGCAGTATTTT,CASSLGYTQYF
TRBV27,TRBJ2-2,.,.,TGTGCCAGCAGTCGGGCGAACACCGGGGAGCTGTTTTTT,CASSRANTGELFF
TRBV30,TRBJ2-1,.,.,TGTGCCTGGAGTGTTGGGACACCGAGCTCCTACAATGAGCAGTTCTTC,CAWSVGTPSSYNEQFF
TRBV29-1,TRBJ1-2,.,TRBD1,TGCAGCGCAGGCGGGTCGACAGGGGATGGCTACACCTTC,CSAGGSTGDGYTF
TRBV7-8,TRBJ2-7,.,.,TGTGCCAGCAGCTTAAGCGGAACCTCCTACGAGCAGTACTTC,CASSLSGTSYEQYF
TRBV12-2,TRBJ2-7,.,.,TGTGCAAGTCGCCGGCTCCATTTTAGCGACTCCTACGAGCAGTACTTC,CASRRLHFSDSYEQYF
TRBV10-3,TRBJ1-2,few,TRBD1,TGTGCCATCAGTGAAAGGGACAGAATTTCGTCTAACTATGGCTACACCTTC,CAISERDRISSNYGYTF
TRBV6-2/TRBV6-3,TRBJ1-2,.,.,TGTGCCAGCAGTTACCCGGCAGCAGTCTATGGCTACACCTTC,CASSYPAAVYGYTF
TRBV2,TRBJ2-5,.,TRBD1,TGTGCCAGCAGTAGGACAGGGAAAGAGACCCAGTACTTC,CASSRTGKETQYF
TRBV7-3,TRBJ1-6,.,.,TGTGCCAGCAGCTTAAGGGGAGATAATTCACCCCTCCACTTT,CASSLRGDNSPLHF
TRBV5-1,TRBJ2-3,.,TRBD2,TGCGCCAGCAGCTTGGCCGGGGCTAGCGGGAACACAGATACGCAGTATTTT,CASSLAGASGNTDTQYF
TRBV15,TRBJ1-3,.,.,TGTGCCACCAGCATGTCTGCGGGAGGTGGAAACACCATATATTTT,CATSMSAGGGNTIYF
TRBV2,TRBJ1-2,.,.,TGTGCCAGCAGCACCCGGCGGGGGGACTATGGCTACACCTTC,CASSTRRGDYGYTF
TRBV6-5,TRBJ1-1,.,.,TGTGCCAGCAGTTATCTTTCCCGGACAGAAGGCACTGAAGCTTTCTTT,CASSYLSRTEGTEAFF
TRBV5-1,TRBJ2-3,once,.,TGCGCCAGCAGCTTGGTAGGGCTTGCCACAGATACGCAGTATTTT,CASSLVGLATDTQYF
TRBV2,TRBJ2-3,.,.,TGTGCCAGCAGTGGGGAGGGGGGGACGCAGTATTTT,CASSGEGGTQYF
TRBV18,TRBJ2-5,.,.,TGTGCCAGCTCACCACCGGTCTTACAAGAGACCCAGTACTTC,CASSPPVLQETQYF
TRBV19,TRBJ1-2,.,.,TGTGCCAGTAGTATCGGGGGCTTCGGGCAGCTTTTCTTC,CASSIGGFGQLFF